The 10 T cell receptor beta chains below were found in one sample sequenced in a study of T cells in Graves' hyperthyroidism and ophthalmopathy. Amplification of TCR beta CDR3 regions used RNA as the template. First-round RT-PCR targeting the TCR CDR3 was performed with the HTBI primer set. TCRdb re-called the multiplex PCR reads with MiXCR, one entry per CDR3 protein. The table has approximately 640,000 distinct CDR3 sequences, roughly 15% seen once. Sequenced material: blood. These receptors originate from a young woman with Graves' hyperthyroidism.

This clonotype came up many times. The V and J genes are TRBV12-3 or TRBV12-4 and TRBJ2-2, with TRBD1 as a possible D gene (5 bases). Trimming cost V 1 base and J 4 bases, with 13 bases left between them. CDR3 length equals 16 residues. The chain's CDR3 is CASSLVTGPSTGELFF. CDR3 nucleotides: TGTGCCAGCAGTTTAGTCACAGGTCCGTCCACCGGGGAGCTGTTTTTT.

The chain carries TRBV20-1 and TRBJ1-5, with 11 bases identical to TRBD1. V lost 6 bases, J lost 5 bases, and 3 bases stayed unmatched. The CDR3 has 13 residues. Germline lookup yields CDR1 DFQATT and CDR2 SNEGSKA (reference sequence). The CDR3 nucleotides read TGCAGTGCCAGGACAGGGGGCTATCAGCCCCAGCATTTT. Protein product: CSARTGGYQPQHF.

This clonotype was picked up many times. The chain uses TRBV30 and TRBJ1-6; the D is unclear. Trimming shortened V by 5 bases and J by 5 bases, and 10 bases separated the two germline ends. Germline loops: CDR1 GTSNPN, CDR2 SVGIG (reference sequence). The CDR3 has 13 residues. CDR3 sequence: CAWETADNSPLHF. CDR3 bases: TGTGCCTGGGAGACTGCGGATAATTCACCCCTCCACTTT.

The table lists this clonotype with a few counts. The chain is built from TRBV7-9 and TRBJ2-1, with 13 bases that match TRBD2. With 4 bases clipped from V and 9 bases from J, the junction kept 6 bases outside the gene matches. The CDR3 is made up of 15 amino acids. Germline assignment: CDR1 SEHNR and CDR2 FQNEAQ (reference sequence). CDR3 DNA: TGTGCCAGCAGCTCGAGGGGGACTAGCGGGACTGAGCAGTTCTTC. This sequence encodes CASSSRGTSGTEQFF.

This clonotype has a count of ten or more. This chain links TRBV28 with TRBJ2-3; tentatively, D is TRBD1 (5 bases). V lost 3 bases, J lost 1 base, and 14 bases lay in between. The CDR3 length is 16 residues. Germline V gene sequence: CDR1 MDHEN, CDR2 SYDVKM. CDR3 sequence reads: CASSLSTEDGTDTQYF. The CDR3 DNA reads TGTGCCAGCAGTTTGTCGACAGAGGATGGCACAGATACGCAGTATTTT.

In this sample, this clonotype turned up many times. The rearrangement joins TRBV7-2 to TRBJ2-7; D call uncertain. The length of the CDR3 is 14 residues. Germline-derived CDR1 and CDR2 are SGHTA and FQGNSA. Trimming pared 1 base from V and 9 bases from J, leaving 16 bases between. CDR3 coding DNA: TGTGCCAGCAGCTTAGATGGGGTTTTACTACGGCAGTACTTC. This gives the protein CASSLDGVLLRQYF. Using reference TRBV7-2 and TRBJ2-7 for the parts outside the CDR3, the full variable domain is GAGVSQSPSNKVTEKGKDVELRCDPISGHTALYWYRQSLGQGLEFLIYFQGNSAPDKSGLPSDRFSAERTGGSVSTLTIQRTQQEDSAVYLCASSLDGVLLRQYFGPGTRLTVT.

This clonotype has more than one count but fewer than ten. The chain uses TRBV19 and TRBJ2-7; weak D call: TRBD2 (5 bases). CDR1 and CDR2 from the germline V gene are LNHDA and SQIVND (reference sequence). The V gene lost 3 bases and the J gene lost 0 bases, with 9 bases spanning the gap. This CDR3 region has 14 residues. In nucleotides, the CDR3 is TGTGCCAGTAGTATGGGAGCGTTCTCCTACGAGCAGTACTTC. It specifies CASSMGAFSYEQYF.

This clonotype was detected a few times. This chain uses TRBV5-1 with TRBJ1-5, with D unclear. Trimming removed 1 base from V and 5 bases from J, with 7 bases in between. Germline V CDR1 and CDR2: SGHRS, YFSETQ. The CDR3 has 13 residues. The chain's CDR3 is CASSLNTDQPQHF. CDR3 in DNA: TGCGCCAGCAGCTTGAACACGGATCAGCCCCAGCATTTT.

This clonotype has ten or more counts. This CDR3 is CASSLHEKLFF. The CDR3 DNA follows: TGTGCCAGCAGTTTACATGAAAAACTGTTTTTT. The rearrangement uses TRBV28 and TRBJ1-4; unclear D gene. The CDR3 is 11 residues long. Germline V lookup: CDR1 MDHEN, CDR2 SYDVKM. The V and J ends lost 2 bases and 6 bases respectively, with 1 base between them.

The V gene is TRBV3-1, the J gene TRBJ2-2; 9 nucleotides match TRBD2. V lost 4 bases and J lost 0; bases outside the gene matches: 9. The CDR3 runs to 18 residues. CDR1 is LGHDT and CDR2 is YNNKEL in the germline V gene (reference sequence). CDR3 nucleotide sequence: TGTGCCAGCAGCCCGGCTGGTAGCGGGAGTTCGAACACCGGGGAGCTGTTTTTT. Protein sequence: CASSPAGSGSSNTGELFF.